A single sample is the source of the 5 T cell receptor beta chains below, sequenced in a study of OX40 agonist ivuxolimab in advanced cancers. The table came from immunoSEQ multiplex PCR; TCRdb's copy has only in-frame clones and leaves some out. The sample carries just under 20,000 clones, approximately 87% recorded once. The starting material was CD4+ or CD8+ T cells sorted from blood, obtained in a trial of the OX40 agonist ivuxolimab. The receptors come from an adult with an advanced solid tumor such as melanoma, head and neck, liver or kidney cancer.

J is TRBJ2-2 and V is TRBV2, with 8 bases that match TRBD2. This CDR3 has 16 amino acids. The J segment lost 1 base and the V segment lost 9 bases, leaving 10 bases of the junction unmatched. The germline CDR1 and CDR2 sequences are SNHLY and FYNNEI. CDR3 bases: TGTGCCAGTCAATATCGGCTAGCGGGGAACACCGGGGAGCTGTTTTTT. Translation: CASQYRLAGNTGELFF. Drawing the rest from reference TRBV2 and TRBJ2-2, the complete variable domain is EPEVTQTPSHQVTQMGQEVILRCVPISNHLYFYWYRQILGQKVEFLVSFYNNEISEKSEIFDDQFSVERPDGSNFTLKIRSTKLEDSAMYFCASQYRLAGNTGELFFGEGSRLTVL.

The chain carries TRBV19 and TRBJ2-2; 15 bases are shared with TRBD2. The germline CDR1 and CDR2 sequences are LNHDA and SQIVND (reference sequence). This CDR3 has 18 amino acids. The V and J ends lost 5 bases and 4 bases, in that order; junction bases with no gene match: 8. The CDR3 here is CASSLGLAGGPFTGELFF. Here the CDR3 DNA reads TGTGCCAGTAGTCTCGGACTAGCGGGAGGGCCTTTCACCGGGGAGCTGTTTTTT.

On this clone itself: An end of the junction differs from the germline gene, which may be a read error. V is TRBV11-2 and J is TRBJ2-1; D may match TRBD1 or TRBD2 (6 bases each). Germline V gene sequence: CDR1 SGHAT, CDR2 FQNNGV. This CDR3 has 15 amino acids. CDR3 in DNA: TGTGCCAGCAGCCTAGATAAGGGGGGCGCCTATGAGCAGTTCTTC. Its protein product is CASSLDKGGAYEQFF.

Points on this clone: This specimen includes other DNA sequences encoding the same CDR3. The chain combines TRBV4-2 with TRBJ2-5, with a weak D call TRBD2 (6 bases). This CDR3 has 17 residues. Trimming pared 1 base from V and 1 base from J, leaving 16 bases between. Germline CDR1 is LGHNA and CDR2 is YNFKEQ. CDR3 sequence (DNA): TGTGCCAGCAGCCAAGGAGGGGCGGGGATGGCCCAAGAGACCCAGTACTTC. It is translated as CASSQGGAGMAQETQYF.

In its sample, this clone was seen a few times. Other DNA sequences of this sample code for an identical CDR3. CDR3 sequence (DNA): TGTGCCACCAGCGACCGGACAGGACGGACTGAAGCTTTCTTT. Protein: CATSDRTGRTEAFF. The rearrangement joins TRBV15 to TRBJ1-1; 7 nucleotides align to TRBD1. V was clipped by 5 bases and J by 5 bases; unmatched bases: 8. The length of the CDR3 is 14 residues. Looked up from germline, CDR1 is LNHNV and CDR2 is YYDKDF (reference sequence). The whole variable domain, remainder taken from reference TRBV15 and TRBJ1-1, is DAMVIQNPRYQVTQFGKPVTLSCSQTLNHNVMYWYQQKSSQAPKLLFHYYDKDFNNEADTPDNFQSRRPNTSFCFLDIRSPGLGDTAMYLCATSDRTGRTEAFFGQGTRLTVV.